This T cell receptor (beta chain) derives from a study of blood T cell repertoires in COVID-19. Germline loops: CDR1 SGHNT, CDR2 YENEEA. CDR3 length equals 16 residues. V was trimmed by 1 base and J by 6 bases, leaving 15 bases between them. Original handling: How many nucleated cells were present was estimated from reference gene primer amplification. The assay was immunoSEQ multiplex PCR, and TCRdb's table has in-frame clones only and misses some. The D gene and trimming were derived from the DNA, and the V and J assignments and clone size from that table. Here the sample spans about 210,000 clones, 86% being singletons.

This TCR derives from a woman in her 30s who had been exposed to COVID-19. Sequencing used PBMCs or T cells enriched from blood (not recorded which). The chain recombines TRBV11-3 with TRBJ2-2, with D perhaps TRBD2 (6 bases). The CDR3 DNA is TGTGCCAGCAGCTTAGTTGCGGGGCATCTCGCCGGGGAGCTGTTTTTT. Translating it yields CASSLVAGHLAGELFF.